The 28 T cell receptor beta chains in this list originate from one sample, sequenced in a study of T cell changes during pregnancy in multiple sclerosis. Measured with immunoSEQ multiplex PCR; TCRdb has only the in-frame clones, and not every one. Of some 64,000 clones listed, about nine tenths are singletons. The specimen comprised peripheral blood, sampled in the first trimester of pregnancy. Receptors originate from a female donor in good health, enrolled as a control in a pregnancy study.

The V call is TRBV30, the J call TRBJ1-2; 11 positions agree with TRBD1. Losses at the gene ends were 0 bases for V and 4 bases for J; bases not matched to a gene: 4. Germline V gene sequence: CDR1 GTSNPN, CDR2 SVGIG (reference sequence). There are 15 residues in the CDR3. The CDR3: CAWSVGTGGSYGYTF. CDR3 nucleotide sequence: TGTGCCTGGAGTGTAGGGACAGGGGGGAGCTATGGCTACACCTTC.

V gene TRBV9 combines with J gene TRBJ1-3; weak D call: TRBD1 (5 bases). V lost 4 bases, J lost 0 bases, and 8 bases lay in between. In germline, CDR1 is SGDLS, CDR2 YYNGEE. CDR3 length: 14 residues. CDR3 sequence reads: CASSPTASGNTIYF. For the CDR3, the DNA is TGTGCCAGCAGCCCGACAGCCTCTGGAAACACCATATATTTT. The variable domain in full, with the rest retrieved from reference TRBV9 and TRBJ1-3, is DSGVTQTPKHLITATGQRVTLRCSPRSGDLSVYWYQQSLDQGLQFLIQYYNGEERAKGNILERFSAQQFPDLHSELNLSSLELGDSALYFCASSPTASGNTIYFGEGSWLTVV.

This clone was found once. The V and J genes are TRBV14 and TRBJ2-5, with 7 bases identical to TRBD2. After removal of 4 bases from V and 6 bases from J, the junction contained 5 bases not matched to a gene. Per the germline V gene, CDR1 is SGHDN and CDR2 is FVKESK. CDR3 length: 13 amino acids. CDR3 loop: CASSRGEGKTQYF. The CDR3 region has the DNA TGTGCCAGCAGCCGCGGGGAGGGGAAGACCCAGTACTTC.

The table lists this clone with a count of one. Written as DNA, the CDR3 is TGTGCCAGCAGCCACACCGGGACTAGCGGGGGGGCCCTTCAGTACTTC. Protein sequence: CASSHTGTSGGALQYF. The chain couples TRBV4-2 to TRBJ2-4, with TRBD2 matching 16 bases. J was trimmed by 11 bases and V by 3 bases; bases with no gene match: 7. Germline CDR1 reads LGHNA; CDR2 reads YNFKEQ. The CDR3 is 16 amino acids.

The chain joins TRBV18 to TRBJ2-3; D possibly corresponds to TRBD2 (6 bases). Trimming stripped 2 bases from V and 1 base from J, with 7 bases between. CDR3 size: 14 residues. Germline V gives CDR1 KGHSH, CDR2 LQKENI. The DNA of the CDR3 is TGTGCCAGCTCACCAGCGGGGCGCACAGATACGCAGTATTTT. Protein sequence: CASSPAGRTDTQYF. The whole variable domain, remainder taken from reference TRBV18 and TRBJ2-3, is NAGVMQNPRHLVRRRGQEARLRCSPMKGHSHVYWYRQLPEEGLKFMVYLQKENIIDESGMPKERFSAEFPKEGPSILRIQQVVRGDSAAYFCASSPAGRTDTQYFGPGTRLTVL.

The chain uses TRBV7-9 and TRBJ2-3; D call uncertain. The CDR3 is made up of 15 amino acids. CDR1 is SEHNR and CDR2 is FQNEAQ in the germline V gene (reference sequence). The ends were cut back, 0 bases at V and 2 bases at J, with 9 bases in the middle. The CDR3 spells CASSLAVLPTDTQYF. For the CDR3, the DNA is TGTGCCAGCAGCTTAGCCGTTCTCCCCACAGATACGCAGTATTTT.

CDR3 protein: CASSYERTGKDTEAFF. DNA for the CDR3: TGTGCCAGCAGTTATGAACGGACAGGGAAGGACACTGAAGCTTTCTTT. The chain couples TRBV6-5 to TRBJ1-1; TRBD1 matches 8 bases. The germline gives CDR1 MNHEY, CDR2 SVGAGI. The CDR3 is 16 amino acids. The V gene end was trimmed by 3 bases and the J gene end by 3 bases; junction bases not matched to a gene: 9.

Here the CDR3 DNA reads TGTGCCAGCAGCCCCGCCGGGACCTATAATTCACCCCTCCACTTT. Its translation: CASSPAGTYNSPLHF. J is TRBJ1-6 and V is TRBV27, with unresolved D. The germline gives CDR1 MNHEY, CDR2 SMNVEV (reference sequence). V was cut by 6 bases and J by 2 bases, with 11 bases left in between. The CDR3 sequence is 15 residues long.

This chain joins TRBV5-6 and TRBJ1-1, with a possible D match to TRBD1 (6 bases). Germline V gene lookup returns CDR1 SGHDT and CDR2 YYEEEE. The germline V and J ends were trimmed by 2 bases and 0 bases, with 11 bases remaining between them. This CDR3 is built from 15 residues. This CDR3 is CASSFTGKMNTEAFF. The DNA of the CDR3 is TGTGCCAGCAGCTTTACAGGGAAGATGAACACTGAAGCTTTCTTT.

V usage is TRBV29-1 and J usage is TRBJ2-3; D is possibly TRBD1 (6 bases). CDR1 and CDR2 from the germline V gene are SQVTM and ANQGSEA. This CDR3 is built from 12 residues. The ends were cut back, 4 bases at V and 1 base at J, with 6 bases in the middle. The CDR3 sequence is CSVGQGTDTQYF. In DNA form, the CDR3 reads TGCAGCGTTGGACAGGGCACAGATACGCAGTATTTT.

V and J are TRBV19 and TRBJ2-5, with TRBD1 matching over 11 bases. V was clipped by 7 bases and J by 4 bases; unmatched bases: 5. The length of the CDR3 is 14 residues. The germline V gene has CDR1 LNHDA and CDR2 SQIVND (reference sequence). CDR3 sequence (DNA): TGTGCCAGTAAATGGACAGGGGGCGCAGAGACCCAGTACTTC. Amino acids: CASKWTGGAETQYF.

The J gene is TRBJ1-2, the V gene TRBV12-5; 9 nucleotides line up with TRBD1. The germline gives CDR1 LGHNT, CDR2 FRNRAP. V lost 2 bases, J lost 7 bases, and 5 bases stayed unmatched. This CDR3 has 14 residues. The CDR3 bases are TGTGCTAGTGGTTTGTCGGGGACAGGGTCTGGCTACACCTTC. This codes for CASGLSGTGSGYTF.

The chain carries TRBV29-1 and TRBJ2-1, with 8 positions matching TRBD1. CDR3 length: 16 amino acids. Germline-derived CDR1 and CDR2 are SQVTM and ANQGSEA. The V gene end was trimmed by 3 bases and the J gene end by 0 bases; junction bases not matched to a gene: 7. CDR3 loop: CSVDGQGAGSYNEQFF. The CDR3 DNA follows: TGCAGCGTTGATGGGCAGGGGGCCGGCTCCTACAATGAGCAGTTCTTC.

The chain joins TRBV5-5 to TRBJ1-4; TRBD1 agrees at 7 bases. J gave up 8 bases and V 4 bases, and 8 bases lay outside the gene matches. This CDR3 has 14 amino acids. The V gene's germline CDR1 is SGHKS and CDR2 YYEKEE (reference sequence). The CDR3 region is CASSPEQGHEKLFF. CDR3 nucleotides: TGTGCCAGCAGCCCGGAACAGGGGCACGAAAAACTGTTTTTT.

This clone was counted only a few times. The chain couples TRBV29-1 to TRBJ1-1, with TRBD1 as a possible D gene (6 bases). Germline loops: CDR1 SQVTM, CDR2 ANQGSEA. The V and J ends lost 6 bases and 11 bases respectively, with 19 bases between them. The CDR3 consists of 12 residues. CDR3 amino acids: CSVLQGSGGAFF. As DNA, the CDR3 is TGCAGCGTCTTACAGGGATCCGGGGGGGCTTTCTTT.

This CDR3 is CASRAPGQGLYEQYF. The CDR3 region has the DNA TGTGCCAGTAGGGCACCGGGACAGGGCCTCTACGAGCAGTACTTC. J is TRBJ2-7 and V is TRBV19; 9 bases align to TRBD1. With V trimmed by 6 bases and J by 3 bases, 9 bases remained unmatched. There are 15 residues in the CDR3. Germline CDR1 reads LNHDA; CDR2 reads SQIVND (reference sequence).

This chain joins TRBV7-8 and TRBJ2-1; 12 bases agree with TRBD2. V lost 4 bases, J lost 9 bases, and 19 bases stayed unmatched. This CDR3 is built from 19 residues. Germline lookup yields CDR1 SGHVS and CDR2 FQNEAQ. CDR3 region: CASSSYRTSGTPFLREQFF. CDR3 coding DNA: TGTGCCAGCAGCTCTTATCGGACTAGCGGGACACCTTTTCTCCGTGAGCAGTTCTTC.

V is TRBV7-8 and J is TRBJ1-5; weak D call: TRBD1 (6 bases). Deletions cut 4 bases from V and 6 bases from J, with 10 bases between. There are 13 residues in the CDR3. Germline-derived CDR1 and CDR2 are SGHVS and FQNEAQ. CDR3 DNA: TGTGCCAGCAGCTACCGGACAGTTCAGCCCCAGCATTTT. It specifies CASSYRTVQPQHF.

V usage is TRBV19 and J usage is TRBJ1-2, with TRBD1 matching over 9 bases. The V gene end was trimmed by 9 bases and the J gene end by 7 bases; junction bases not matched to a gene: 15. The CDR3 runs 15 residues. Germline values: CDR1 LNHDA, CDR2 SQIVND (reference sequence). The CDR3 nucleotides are TGTGCCAGCCGACCCAAGCACAGGGGGCGGGGTGGCTACACCTTC. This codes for CASRPKHRGRGGYTF.

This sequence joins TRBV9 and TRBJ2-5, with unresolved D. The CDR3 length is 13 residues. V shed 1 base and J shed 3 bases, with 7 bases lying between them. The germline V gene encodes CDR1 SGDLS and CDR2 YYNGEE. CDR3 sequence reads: CASSVLGKETQYF. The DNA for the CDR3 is TGTGCCAGCAGCGTACTGGGCAAAGAGACCCAGTACTTC.

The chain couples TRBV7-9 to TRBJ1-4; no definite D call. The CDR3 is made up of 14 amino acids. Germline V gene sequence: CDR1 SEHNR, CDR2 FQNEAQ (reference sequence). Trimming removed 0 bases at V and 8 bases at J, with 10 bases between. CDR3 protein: CASSLAARGEKLFF. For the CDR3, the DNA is TGTGCCAGCAGCTTAGCCGCTCGGGGAGAAAAACTGTTTTTT. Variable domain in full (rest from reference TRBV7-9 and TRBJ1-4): DTGVSQNPRHKITKRGQNVTFRCDPISEHNRLYWYRQTLGQGPEFLTYFQNEAQLEKSRLLSDRFSAERPKGSFSTLEIQRTEQGDSAMYLCASSLAARGEKLFFGSGTQLSVL.

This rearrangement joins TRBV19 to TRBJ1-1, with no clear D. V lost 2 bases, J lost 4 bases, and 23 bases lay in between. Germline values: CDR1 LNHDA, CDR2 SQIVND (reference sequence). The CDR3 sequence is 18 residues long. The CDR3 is CASSIRFGGIPGSTEAFF. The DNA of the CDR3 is TGTGCCAGTAGTATAAGGTTCGGCGGGATACCCGGTAGCACTGAAGCTTTCTTT.

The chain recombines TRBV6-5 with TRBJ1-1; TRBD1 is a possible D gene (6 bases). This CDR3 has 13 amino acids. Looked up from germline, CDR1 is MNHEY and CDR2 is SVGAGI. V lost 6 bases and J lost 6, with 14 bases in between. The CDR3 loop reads CASRDRQDSEAFF. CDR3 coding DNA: TGTGCCAGCAGGGACCGACAGGACTCTGAAGCTTTCTTT.

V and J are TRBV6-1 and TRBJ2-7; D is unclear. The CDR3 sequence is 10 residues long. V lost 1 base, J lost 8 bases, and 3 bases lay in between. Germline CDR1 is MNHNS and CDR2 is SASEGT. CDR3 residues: CASSEGQQYF. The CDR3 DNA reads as TGTGCCAGCAGTGAAGGGCAGCAGTACTTC.

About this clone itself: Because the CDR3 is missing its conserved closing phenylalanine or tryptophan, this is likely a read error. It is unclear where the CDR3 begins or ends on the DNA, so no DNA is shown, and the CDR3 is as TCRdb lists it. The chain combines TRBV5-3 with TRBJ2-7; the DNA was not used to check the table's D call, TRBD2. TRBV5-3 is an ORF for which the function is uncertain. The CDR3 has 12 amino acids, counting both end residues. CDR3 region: CARSPGTSGMGS.

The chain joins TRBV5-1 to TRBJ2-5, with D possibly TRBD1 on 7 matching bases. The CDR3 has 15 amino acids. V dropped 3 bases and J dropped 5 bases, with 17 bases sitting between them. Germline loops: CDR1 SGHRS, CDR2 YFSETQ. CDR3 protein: CASSSTGGGRETQYF. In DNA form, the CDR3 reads TGCGCCAGCAGCTCCACTGGAGGGGGCCGGGAGACCCAGTACTTC.

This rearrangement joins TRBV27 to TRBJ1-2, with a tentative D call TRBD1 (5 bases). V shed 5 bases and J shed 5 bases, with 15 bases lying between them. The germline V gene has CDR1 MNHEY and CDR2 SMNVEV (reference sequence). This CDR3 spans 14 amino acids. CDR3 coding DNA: TGTGCCAGCAGTGACAGTTCCCACGCTTATGGCTACACCTTC. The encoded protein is CASSDSSHAYGYTF.

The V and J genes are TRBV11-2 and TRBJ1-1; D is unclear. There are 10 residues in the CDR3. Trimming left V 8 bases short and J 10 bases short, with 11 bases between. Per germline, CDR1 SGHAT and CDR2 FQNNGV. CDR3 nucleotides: TGTGCCAGCGGAAACACGGGAGCTTTCTTT. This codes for CASGNTGAFF.